The rows below give T cell receptor beta chains drawn from one sample of a study of blood T cell repertoires in COVID-19. Libraries were prepared by immunoSEQ multiplex PCR; TCRdb keeps only in-frame clonotypes and omits some of them. Of approximately 300,000 clones listed, around four fifths are singletons. The source material was peripheral blood. The receptor set was obtained from a woman between 45 and 60 years old with acute or convalescent COVID-19. Each CDR3 is given with its conserved first and last residue. D genes are given only for firm matches. Some rows mark clone size as missing; the rest say once, few, many or name a class of expanded clone.

- TRBJ2-1 TRBV7-8 - CASSLTRKGEQFF TGTGCCAGCAGCTTGACTAGGAAGGGTGAGCAGTTCTTC
TRBD1 TRBJ1-1 TRBV3-1/TRBV3-2 - CASSHWDRGLSEAFF TGTGCCAGCAGCCATTGGGACAGGGGGCTATCTGAAGCTTTCTTT
- TRBJ2-2 TRBV11-3 - CASRLTGNTGELFF TGTGCCAGCAGACTCACAGGGAACACCGGGGAGCTGTTTTTT
- TRBJ1-6 TRBV6-6 - CASSSNSPLHF TGTGCCAGCAGCTCCAATTCACCCCTCCACTTT
TRBD2 TRBJ2-3 TRBV5-4 once CASSLVMAGGDTDTQYF TGTGCCAGCAGCTTGGTGATGGCGGGGGGAGACACAGATACGCAGTATTTT
- TRBJ1-5 TRBV25-1 - CASGDSTDSNQPQHF TGTGCCAGCGGCGACAGTACCGATAGCAATCAGCCCCAGCATTTT
TRBD1 TRBJ1-1 TRBV24-1 - CATSDPGQGNTEAFF TGTGCCACCAGTGATCCCGGACAGGGAAACACTGAAGCTTTCTTT
- TRBJ1-1 TRBV10-1 once CASSEAGHEAFF TGCGCCAGCAGTGAGGCGGGCCATGAAGCTTTCTTT
- TRBJ2-1 TRBV7-2 - CASSLQGNYAYNEQFF TGTGCCAGCAGCTTACAGGGCAATTACGCCTACAATGAGCAGTTCTTC
- TRBJ2-3 TRBV7-2 - CASSLDYSTDTQYF TGTGCCAGCAGCTTAGACTACAGCACAGATACGCAGTATTTT
- TRBJ1-1 TRBV27 - CASSPYRVNTEAFF TGTGCCAGCAGTCCCTACAGGGTCAACACTGAAGCTTTCTTT
TRBD1 TRBJ1-1 TRBV3-1/TRBV3-2 - CASSRGQGWTFF TGTGCCAGCAGCCGGGGACAGGGTTGGACTTTCTTT
- TRBJ2-1 TRBV10-3 - CAIGSAGLTNNEQFF TGTGCCATCGGCTCTGCGGGGCTGACTAACAATGAGCAGTTCTTC
TRBD1 TRBJ2-7 TRBV10-3 - CAMAGTGSYEQYF TGTGCCATGGCCGGGACAGGCTCCTACGAGCAGTACTTC
TRBD2 TRBJ2-5 TRBV18 - CASSPRLAGEETQYF TGTGCCAGCTCACCACGGCTAGCGGGAGAAGAGACCCAGTACTTC
TRBD1 TRBJ1-4 TRBV18 once CASSPGQDEKLFF TGTGCCAGCTCACCGGGACAGGATGAAAAACTGTTTTTT
TRBD1 TRBJ1-2 TRBV3-1/TRBV3-2 - CASGQGFIYGYTF TGTGCCAGCGGACAGGGATTTATCTATGGCTACACCTTC
TRBD1 TRBJ2-2 TRBV18 - CASSRLTGELTGELFF TGTGCCAGCTCACGACTGACAGGGGAACTCACCGGGGAGCTGTTTTTT
- TRBJ2-2 TRBV7-9 - CASSLGNGGPNTGELFF TGTGCCAGCAGCTTAGGGAACGGGGGGCCGAACACCGGGGAGCTGTTTTTT
TRBD2 TRBJ2-1 TRBV11-2 - CASSPIAGRYNEQFF TGTGCCAGCAGCCCTATAGCGGGAAGGTACAATGAGCAGTTCTTC
- TRBJ1-3 TRBV2 - CASSDRGTGNTIYF TGTGCCAGCAGTGACAGGGGAACAGGAAACACCATATATTTT
- TRBJ1-2 TRBV4-2 - CASRPSGDNYGYTF TGTGCCAGCAGGCCTTCAGGGGATAACTATGGCTACACCTTC